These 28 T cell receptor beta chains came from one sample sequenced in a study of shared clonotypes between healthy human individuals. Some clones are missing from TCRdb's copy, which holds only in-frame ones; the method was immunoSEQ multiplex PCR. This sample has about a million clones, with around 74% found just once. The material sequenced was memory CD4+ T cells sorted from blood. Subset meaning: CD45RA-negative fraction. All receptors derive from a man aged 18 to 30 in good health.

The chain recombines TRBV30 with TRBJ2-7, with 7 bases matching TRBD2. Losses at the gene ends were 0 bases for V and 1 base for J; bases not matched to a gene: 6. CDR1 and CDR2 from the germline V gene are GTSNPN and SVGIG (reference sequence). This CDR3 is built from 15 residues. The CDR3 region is CAWSVSGTTSYEQYF. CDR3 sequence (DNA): TGTGCCTGGAGTGTTTCCGGGACTACTTCCTACGAGCAGTACTTC.

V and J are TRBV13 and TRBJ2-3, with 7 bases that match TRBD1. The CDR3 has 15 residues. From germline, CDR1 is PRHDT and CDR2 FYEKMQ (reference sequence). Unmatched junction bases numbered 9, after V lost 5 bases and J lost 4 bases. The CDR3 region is CASSPTGKGADTQYF. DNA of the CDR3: TGTGCCAGCAGCCCGACAGGGAAGGGCGCAGATACGCAGTATTTT.

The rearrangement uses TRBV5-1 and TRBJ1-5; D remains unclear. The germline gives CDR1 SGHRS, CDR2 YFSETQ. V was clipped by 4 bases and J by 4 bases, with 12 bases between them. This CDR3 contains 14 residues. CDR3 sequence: CASSLGRENQPQHF. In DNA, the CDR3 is TGCGCCAGCAGCCTCGGACGGGAAAATCAGCCCCAGCATTTT.

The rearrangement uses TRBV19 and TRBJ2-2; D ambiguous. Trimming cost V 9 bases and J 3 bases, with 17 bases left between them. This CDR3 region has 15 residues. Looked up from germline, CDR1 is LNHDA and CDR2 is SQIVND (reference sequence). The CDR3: CASDGRGLDTGELFF. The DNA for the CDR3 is TGTGCCAGCGACGGGCGTGGATTGGACACCGGGGAGCTGTTTTTT.

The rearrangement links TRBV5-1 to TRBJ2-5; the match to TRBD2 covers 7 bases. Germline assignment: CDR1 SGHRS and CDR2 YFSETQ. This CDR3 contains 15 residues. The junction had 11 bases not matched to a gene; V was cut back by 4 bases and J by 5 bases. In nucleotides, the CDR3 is TGCGCCAGCAGCGTGAGCGGGAAGGGTGTGGAGACCCAGTACTTC. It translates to CASSVSGKGVETQYF.

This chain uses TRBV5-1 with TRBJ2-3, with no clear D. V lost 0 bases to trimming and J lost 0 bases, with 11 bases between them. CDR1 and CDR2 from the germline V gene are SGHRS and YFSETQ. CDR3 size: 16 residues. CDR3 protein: CASSLGSSLSTDTQYF. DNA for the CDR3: TGCGCCAGCAGCTTGGGGTCATCACTTAGCACAGATACGCAGTATTTT.

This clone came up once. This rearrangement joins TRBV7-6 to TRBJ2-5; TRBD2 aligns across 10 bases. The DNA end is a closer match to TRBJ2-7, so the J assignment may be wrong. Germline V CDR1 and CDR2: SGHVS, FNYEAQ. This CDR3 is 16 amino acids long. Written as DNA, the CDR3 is TGTGCCAGCAGCTTCGGACATCGGACTAGCGGTGGCGAGCAGTACTTC. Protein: CASSFGHRTSGGEQYF.

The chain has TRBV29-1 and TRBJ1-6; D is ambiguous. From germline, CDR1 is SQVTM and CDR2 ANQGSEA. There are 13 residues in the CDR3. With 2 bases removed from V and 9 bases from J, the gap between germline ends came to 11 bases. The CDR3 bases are TGCAGCGTTGAACTGCAGACCGGTTCACCCCTCCACTTT. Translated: CSVELQTGSPLHF.

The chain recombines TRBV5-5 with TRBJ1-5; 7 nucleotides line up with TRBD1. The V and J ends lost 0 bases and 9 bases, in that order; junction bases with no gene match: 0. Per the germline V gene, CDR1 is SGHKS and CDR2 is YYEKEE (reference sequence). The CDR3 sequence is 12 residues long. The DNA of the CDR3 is TGTGCCAGCAGCTTGGACAGGGGGCCCCAGCATTTT. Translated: CASSLDRGPQHF.

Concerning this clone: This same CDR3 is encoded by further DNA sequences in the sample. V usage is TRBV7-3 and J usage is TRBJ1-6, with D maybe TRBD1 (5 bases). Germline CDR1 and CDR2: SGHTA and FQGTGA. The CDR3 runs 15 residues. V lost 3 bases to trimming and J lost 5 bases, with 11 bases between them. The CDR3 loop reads CASSLFGGNNSPLHF. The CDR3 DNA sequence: TGTGCCAGCAGCTTGTTCGGGGGAAATAATTCACCCCTCCACTTT.

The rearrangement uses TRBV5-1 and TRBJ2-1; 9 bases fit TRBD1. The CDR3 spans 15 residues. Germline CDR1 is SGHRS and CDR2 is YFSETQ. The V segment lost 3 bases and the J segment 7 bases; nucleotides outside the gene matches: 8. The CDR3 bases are TGCGCCAGCAGCTGGGGACCCGGGACAGGGAATGAGCAGTTCTTC. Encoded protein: CASSWGPGTGNEQFF.

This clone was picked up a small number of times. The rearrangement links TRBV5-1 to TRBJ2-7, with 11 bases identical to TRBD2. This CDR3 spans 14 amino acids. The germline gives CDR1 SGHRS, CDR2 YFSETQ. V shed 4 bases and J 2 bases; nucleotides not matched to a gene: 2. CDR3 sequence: CASSVTSGTYEQYF. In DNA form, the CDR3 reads TGCGCCAGCAGCGTGACTAGCGGGACCTACGAGCAGTACTTC.

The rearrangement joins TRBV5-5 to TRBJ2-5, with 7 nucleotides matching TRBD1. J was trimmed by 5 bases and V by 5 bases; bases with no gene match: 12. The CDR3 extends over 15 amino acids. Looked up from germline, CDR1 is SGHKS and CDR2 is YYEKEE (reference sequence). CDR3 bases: TGTGCCAGCAGACGTTCAGCGACAGGGATGGAGACCCAGTACTTC. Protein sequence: CASRRSATGMETQYF. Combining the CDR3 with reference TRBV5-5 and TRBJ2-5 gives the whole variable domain DAGVTQSPTHLIKTRGQQVTLRCSPISGHKSVSWYQQVLGQGPQFIFQYYEKEERGRGNFPDRFSARQFPNYSSELNVNALLLGDSALYLCASRRSATGMETQYFGPGTRLLVL.

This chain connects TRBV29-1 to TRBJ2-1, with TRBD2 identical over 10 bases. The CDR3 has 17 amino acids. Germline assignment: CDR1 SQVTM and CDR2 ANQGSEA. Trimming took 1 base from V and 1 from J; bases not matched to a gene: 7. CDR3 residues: CSVEVGTSGISYNEQFF. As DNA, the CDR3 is TGCAGCGTTGAAGTAGGAACTAGCGGGATATCCTACAATGAGCAGTTCTTC.

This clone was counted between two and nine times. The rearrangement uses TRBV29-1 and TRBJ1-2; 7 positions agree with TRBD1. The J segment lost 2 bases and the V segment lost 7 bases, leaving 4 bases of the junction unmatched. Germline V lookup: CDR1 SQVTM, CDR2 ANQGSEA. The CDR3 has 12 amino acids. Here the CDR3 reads CSGATGNYGYTF. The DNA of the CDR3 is TGCAGCGGCGCGACAGGGAACTATGGCTACACCTTC.

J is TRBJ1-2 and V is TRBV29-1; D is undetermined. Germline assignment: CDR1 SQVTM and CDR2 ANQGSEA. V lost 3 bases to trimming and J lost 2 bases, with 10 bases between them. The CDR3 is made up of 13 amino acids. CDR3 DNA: TGCAGCGTTGATGCCCTATCAAACTATGGCTACACCTTC. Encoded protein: CSVDALSNYGYTF.

The CDR3 loop reads CASSMRDRATGELFF. The CDR3 DNA is TGTGCCAGTAGCATGAGGGACAGGGCGACCGGGGAGCTGTTTTTT. The rearrangement joins TRBV19 to TRBJ2-2, with 9 nucleotides matching TRBD1. There are 15 residues in the CDR3. The junction had 7 bases not matched to a gene; V was cut back by 6 bases and J by 5 bases. Germline lookup yields CDR1 LNHDA and CDR2 SQIVND (reference sequence).

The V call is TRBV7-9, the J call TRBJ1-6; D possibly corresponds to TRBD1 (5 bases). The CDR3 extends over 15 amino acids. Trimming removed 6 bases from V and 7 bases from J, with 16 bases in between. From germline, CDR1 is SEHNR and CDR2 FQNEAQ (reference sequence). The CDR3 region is CASRNPGQLNSPLHF. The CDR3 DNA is TGTGCCAGCAGAAATCCGGGGCAGTTAAATTCACCCCTCCACTTT.

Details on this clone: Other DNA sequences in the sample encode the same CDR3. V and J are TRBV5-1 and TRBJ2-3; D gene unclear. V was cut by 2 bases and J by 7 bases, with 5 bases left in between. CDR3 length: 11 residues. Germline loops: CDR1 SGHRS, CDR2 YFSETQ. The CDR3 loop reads CASSLENTQYF. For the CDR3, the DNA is TGCGCCAGCAGCTTAGAAAATACGCAGTATTTT.

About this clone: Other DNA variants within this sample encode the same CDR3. CDR3 coding DNA: TGTGCCAGCAGCGGAACCGCGAACACTGAAGCTTTCTTT. Protein: CASSGTANTEAFF. The V and J genes are TRBV9 and TRBJ1-1; D is uncertain. CDR1 SGDLS and CDR2 YYNGEE come from the germline V gene. Trimming cost V 3 bases and J 1 base, with 7 bases left between them. There are 13 residues in the CDR3.

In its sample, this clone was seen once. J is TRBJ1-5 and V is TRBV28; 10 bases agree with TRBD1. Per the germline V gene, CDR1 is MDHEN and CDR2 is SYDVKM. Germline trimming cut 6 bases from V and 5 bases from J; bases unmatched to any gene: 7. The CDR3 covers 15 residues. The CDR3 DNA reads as TGTGCCAGCAGACTACCGGGACAGGGGTATCAGCCCCAGCATTTT. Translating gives CASRLPGQGYQPQHF. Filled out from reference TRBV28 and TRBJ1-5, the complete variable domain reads DVKVTQSSRYLVKRTGEKVFLECVQDMDHENMFWYRQDPGLGLRLIYFSYDVKMKEKGDIPEGYSVSREKKERFSLILESASTNQTSMYLCASRLPGQGYQPQHFGDGTRLSIL.

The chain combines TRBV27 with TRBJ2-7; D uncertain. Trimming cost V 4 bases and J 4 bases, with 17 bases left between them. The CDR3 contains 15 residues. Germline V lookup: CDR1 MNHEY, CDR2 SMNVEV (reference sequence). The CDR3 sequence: CASSSPPRQTYEQYF. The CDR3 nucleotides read TGTGCCAGCAGTTCCCCCCCGCGGCAAACTTACGAGCAGTACTTC.

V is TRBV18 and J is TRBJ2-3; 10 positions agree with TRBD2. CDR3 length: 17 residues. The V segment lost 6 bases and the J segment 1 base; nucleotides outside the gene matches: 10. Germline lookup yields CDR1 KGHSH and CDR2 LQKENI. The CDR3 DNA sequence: TGTGCCAGCTCCTCAGGCACTAGCGGGACAGGCACAGATACGCAGTATTTT. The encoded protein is CASSSGTSGTGTDTQYF.

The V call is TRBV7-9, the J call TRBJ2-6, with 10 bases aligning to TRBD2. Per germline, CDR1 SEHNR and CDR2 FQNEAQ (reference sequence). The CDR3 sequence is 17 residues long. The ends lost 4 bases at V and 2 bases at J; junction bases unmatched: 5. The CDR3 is CASSSTAGGPGANVLTF. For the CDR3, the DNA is TGTGCCAGCAGCTCGACAGCGGGGGGGCCTGGGGCCAACGTCCTGACTTTC.

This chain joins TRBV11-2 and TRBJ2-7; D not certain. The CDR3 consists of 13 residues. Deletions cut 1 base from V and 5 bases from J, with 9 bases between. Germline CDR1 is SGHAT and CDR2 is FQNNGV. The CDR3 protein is CASSLGTDDEQYF. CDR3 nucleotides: TGTGCCAGCAGCTTAGGTACCGACGACGAGCAGTACTTC.

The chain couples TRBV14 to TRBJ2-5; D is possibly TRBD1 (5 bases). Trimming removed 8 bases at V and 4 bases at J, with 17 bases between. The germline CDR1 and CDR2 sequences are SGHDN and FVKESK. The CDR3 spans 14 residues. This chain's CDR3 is CASEIRVLGETQYF. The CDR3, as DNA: TGTGCCAGCGAAATCAGGGTCTTGGGAGAGACCCAGTACTTC.

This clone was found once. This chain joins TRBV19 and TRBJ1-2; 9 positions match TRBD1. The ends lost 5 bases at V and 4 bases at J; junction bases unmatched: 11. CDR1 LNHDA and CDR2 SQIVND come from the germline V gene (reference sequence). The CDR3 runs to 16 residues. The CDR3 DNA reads TGTGCCAGTAGTTCCAGAGCCGGGACAGGGAGCTATGGCTACACCTTC. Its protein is CASSSRAGTGSYGYTF.

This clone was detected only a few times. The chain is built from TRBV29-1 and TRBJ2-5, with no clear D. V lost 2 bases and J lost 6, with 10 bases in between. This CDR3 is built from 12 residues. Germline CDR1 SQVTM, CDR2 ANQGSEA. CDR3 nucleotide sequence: TGCAGCGTTGAAAAGGGTACGCAGACCCAGTACTTC. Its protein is CSVEKGTQTQYF.